The sequence of this T cell receptor beta chain was determined in a study of blood T cell repertoires in COVID-19. CDR3 size: 15 residues. Germline CDR1 SGDLS, CDR2 YYNGEE. V shed 0 bases and J shed 3 bases, with 10 bases lying between them. Assignments of participants to cohorts depended upon their own reported clinical history. The authors' processing: Amplification of reference gene primers provided the estimated nucleated cell counts. Some clones are missing from TCRdb's copy, which holds only in-frame ones; the method was immunoSEQ multiplex PCR. V, J and clone size are those of that table, while D and trimming were read from the DNA. Here the sample spans more than 300,000 clones, roughly 91% being singletons.

The sequence came from a woman aged 30 to 39 who had recovered from COVID-19. The rearrangement uses TRBV9 and TRBJ2-1, with a weak D call TRBD1 (6 bases). Source material: PBMCs or T cells enriched from blood (not recorded which). This chain's CDR3 is CASSVVGGVYNEQFF. The DNA of the CDR3 is TGTGCCAGCAGCGTAGTAGGGGGTGTCTACAATGAGCAGTTCTTC.